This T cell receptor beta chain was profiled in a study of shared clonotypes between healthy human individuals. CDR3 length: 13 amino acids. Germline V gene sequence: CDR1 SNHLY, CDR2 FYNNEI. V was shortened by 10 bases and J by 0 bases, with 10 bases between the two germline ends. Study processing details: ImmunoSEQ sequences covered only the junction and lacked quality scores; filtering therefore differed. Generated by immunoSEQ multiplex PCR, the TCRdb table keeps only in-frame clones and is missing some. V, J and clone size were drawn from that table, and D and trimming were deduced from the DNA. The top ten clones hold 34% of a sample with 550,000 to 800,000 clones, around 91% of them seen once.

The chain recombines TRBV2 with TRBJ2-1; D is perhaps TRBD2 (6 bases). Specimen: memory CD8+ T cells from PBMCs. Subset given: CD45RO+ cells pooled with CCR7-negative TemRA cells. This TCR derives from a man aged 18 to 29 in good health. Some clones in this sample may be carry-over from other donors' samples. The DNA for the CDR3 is TGTGCCATCCCGACTAGCTCCTACAATGAGCAGTTCTTC. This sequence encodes CAIPTSSYNEQFF. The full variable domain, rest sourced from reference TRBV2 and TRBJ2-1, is EPEVTQTPSHQVTQMGQEVILRCVPISNHLYFYWYRQILGQKVEFLVSFYNNEISEKSEIFDDQFSVERPDGSNFTLKIRSTKLEDSAMYFCAIPTSSYNEQFFGPGTRLTVL.